Below, 16 T cell receptor beta chains from the same sample are listed, as sequenced in a study of cytomegalovirus exposure and HLA in healthy donors. PCR used 60 Vbeta primers and 13 Jbeta primers. Only in-frame clones appear in the TCRdb table, and some are missing; sequencing was by immunoSEQ multiplex PCR. This repertoire shows about 160,000 clones, about 65% found once; its top ten account for about 2.7%. Sequencing was carried out using PBMCs. Source of these receptors: a woman in her 30s in good health and CMV-seronegative.

About this clone itself: Other nucleotide sequences in the sample specify the same CDR3. The gene calls are TRBV18 and TRBJ2-7, with D perhaps TRBD1 (5 bases). The CDR3 loop spans 12 amino acids. Germline CDR1 reads KGHSH; CDR2 reads LQKENI. The germline V and J ends were trimmed by 3 bases and 4 bases, with 7 bases remaining between them. CDR3 sequence reads: CASSPTGYEQYF. CDR3 nucleotide sequence: TGTGCCAGCTCACCCACAGGTTACGAGCAGTACTTC.

The V call is TRBV6-6, the J call TRBJ2-7; possibly TRBD2 for D (6 bases). Trimming took off 6 bases at V and 3 bases at J, with 18 bases between the two ends. Germline V gives CDR1 MNHNY, CDR2 SVGAGI (reference sequence). The CDR3 extends over 15 amino acids. CDR3 bases: TGTGCCAGCAGGGGGGGAGATCGTCCAAACTACGAGCAGTACTTC. Translating gives CASRGGDRPNYEQYF.

V gene TRBV7-5 combines with J gene TRBJ2-7; the table's D gene call, TRBD2, was not cross checked with the DNA. TRBV7-5 is labeled a pseudogene. This CDR3 is 12 amino acids long. As DNA, the CDR3 is TGTGTCAGAAGCGCGCCACTAGGCGAGCAGTACTTC. It encodes CVRSAPLGEQYF.

This rearrangement joins TRBV19 to TRBJ2-1, with 9 nucleotides matching TRBD1. Trimming cost V 8 bases and J 7 bases; bases outside gene matches: 12. Germline V gene lookup returns CDR1 LNHDA and CDR2 SQIVND (reference sequence). The length of the CDR3 is 15 residues. This CDR3 is CASSAGQGRMNEQFF. The CDR3 region has the DNA TGTGCCAGTTCAGCGGGACAGGGAAGGATGAATGAGCAGTTCTTC.

There are a few counts of this clone. The rearrangement joins TRBV7-9 to TRBJ2-7, with 7 bases that match TRBD1. The CDR3 has 13 amino acids. The V and J ends lost 5 bases and 3 bases, in that order; junction bases with no gene match: 4. CDR1 and CDR2 (germline): SEHNR, FQNEAQ (reference sequence). CDR3: CASSTQGSYEQYF. The CDR3 bases are TGTGCCAGCAGCACACAGGGGAGCTACGAGCAGTACTTC.

The chain links TRBV6-5 to TRBJ1-5; 7 bases align to TRBD1. Germline V lookup: CDR1 MNHEY, CDR2 SVGAGI. This CDR3 is built from 13 residues. Trimming removed 8 bases from V and 4 bases from J; junction bases left unmatched: 5. The CDR3: CASGGTVNQPQHF. The CDR3 nucleotides are TGTGCCAGCGGGGGGACAGTGAATCAGCCCCAGCATTTT.

The rearrangement links TRBV9 to TRBJ2-1, with D possibly TRBD1 on 5 matching bases. The germline V and J ends were trimmed by 0 bases and 9 bases, with 19 bases remaining between them. The CDR3 extends over 16 amino acids. The V gene's germline CDR1 is SGDLS and CDR2 YYNGEE. The CDR3 is CASSVVGPPIAGEQFF. The CDR3 DNA reads as TGTGCCAGCAGCGTAGTGGGGCCCCCCATCGCAGGTGAGCAGTTCTTC.

The V gene is TRBV11-2, the J gene TRBJ2-7, with D tentatively TRBD1 (7 bases). The V gene's germline CDR1 is SGHAT and CDR2 FQNNGV. The CDR3 has 16 amino acids. V gave up 4 bases and J gave up 2 bases, with 18 bases separating them. The CDR3 DNA is TGTGCCAGCAGCTCTAGACCCCAGGGGGGCACCTACGAGCAGTACTTC. Translation gives CASSSRPQGGTYEQYF.

This chain connects TRBV14 to TRBJ2-7; D remains unclear. The CDR3 spans 12 residues. Trimming removed 4 bases at V and 0 bases at J, with 4 bases between. Germline values: CDR1 SGHDN, CDR2 FVKESK. In DNA form, the CDR3 reads TGTGCCAGCAGCCTCATCTCCTACGAGCAGTACTTC. Translated, it gives CASSLISYEQYF.

The rearrangement uses TRBV28 and TRBJ1-6; 9 bases agree with TRBD1. The V and J ends lost 2 bases and 10 bases, in that order; junction bases with no gene match: 3. CDR1 is MDHEN, CDR2 SYDVKM, per germline. There are 14 residues in the CDR3. CDR3 residues: CASSLNRGRSPLHF. In DNA, the CDR3 is TGTGCCAGCAGTTTAAACAGGGGGCGATCACCCCTCCACTTT.

The chain employs TRBV6-4 and TRBJ2-1; TRBD2 is a possible D gene (5 bases). Between the trimmed V and J ends, which lost 1 base and 8 bases, there was a span of 12 bases. The CDR3 contains 14 residues. Germline V gene lookup returns CDR1 MRHNA and CDR2 SNTAGT. CDR3 DNA: TGTGCCAGCAGTGACTTATCCGGGAACGATGAGCAGTTCTTC. Translated, it gives CASSDLSGNDEQFF.

This chain joins TRBV27 and TRBJ1-1; D might be TRBD1 (6 bases). The germline gives CDR1 MNHEY, CDR2 SMNVEV (reference sequence). V lost 2 bases and J 9 bases, leaving 10 bases between the germline ends. The CDR3 extends over 12 amino acids. The chain's CDR3 is CASSLPTGKAFF. The CDR3 region has the DNA TGTGCCAGCAGTTTACCTACAGGGAAAGCTTTCTTT.

The chain combines TRBV10-2 with TRBJ2-7, with 8 bases lining up with TRBD1. CDR3 size: 14 residues. Germline V gene sequence: CDR1 WSHSY, CDR2 SAAADI. After removal of 3 bases from V and 4 bases from J, the junction contained 5 bases not matched to a gene. CDR3 DNA sequence: TGCGCCAGCAGTGACGGACAGGGTTGGTACGAGCAGTACTTC. Residues: CASSDGQGWYEQYF.

The gene calls are TRBV10-3 and TRBJ2-5; D may be TRBD1 (6 bases). CDR3 length: 16 amino acids. Germline-derived CDR1 and CDR2 are ENHRY and SYGVKD. V was shortened by 3 bases and J by 2 bases, with 16 bases between the two germline ends. In nucleotides, the CDR3 is TGTGCCATCAGTGACCCGACAGGACCGCTACAAGAGACCCAGTACTTC. This translates into CAISDPTGPLQETQYF.

The genes are TRBV9 and TRBJ2-1; 11 nucleotides align to TRBD2. J gave up 2 bases and V 5 bases, and 6 bases lay outside the gene matches. The germline V gene has CDR1 SGDLS and CDR2 YYNGEE. The CDR3 contains 16 residues. CDR3 protein: CASSGTSGTAYNEQFF. CDR3 bases: TGTGCCAGCAGTGGGACTAGCGGTACGGCCTACAATGAGCAGTTCTTC.

The chain carries TRBV2 and TRBJ2-7; 13 bases align to TRBD2. The CDR3 has 18 amino acids. The junction had 10 bases not matched to a gene; V was cut back by 5 bases and J by 0 bases. Germline V gene data show CDR1 as SNHLY and CDR2 as FYNNEI. CDR3 DNA: TGTGCCAGCAGTCGACTAGCGGGGGGACACAGGAGCTCCTACGAGCAGTACTTC. The encoded protein is CASSRLAGGHRSSYEQYF. Combining the CDR3 with reference TRBV2 and TRBJ2-7 gives the whole variable domain EPEVTQTPSHQVTQMGQEVILRCVPISNHLYFYWYRQILGQKVEFLVSFYNNEISEKSEIFDDQFSVERPDGSNFTLKIRSTKLEDSAMYFCASSRLAGGHRSSYEQYFGPGTRLTVT.